The 4 T cell receptor beta chains in this list originate from one sample, sequenced in a study of response to subunit inactivated influenza vaccine. TCRdb fed the RT-PCR reads into MiXCR, producing one record per CDR3 protein. The top ten hold less than 15% of the sample, which has about 530,000 distinct CDR3 sequences, roughly 13% seen once. Sequences were derived from PBMCs from blood, sampled about 6 weeks after vaccination. The receptors here all came from a man aged 50 or older who received an inactivated influenza vaccine.

The genes are TRBV7-2 and TRBJ2-3, with unresolved D. This CDR3 has 16 amino acids. CDR1 and CDR2 from the germline V gene are SGHTA and FQGNSA. The V end lost 3 bases, the J end lost 2 bases, and 15 bases lay between the germline ends. CDR3 sequence: CASSFLRSLHTDTQYF. The CDR3 coding sequence is TGTGCCAGCAGCTTTTTGCGTTCACTCCACACAGATACGCAGTATTTT.

V usage is TRBV5-1 and J usage is TRBJ2-1, with 9 bases aligning to TRBD1. V trimming: 6 bases; J trimming: 9 bases; junction bases outside the gene matches: 13. Germline assignment: CDR1 SGHRS and CDR2 YFSETQ. The CDR3 is made up of 15 amino acids. CDR3 in DNA: TGCGCCAGCACCGTGGGGGGGACAGGGTTAAGTGAGCAGTTCTTC. Its protein is CASTVGGTGLSEQFF.

The J gene is TRBJ1-6, the V gene TRBV6-5; the D gene is possibly TRBD1 (6 bases). This CDR3 is built from 14 residues. Germline assignment: CDR1 MNHEY and CDR2 SVGAGI. V lost 1 base to trimming and J lost 5 bases, with 6 bases between them. CDR3: CASSYWTDNSPLHF. CDR3 nucleotide sequence: TGTGCCAGCAGTTACTGGACAGATAATTCACCCCTCCACTTT.

This clonotype showed up just a few times. The gene calls are TRBV10-3 and TRBJ2-7; 7 bases map to TRBD2. J gave up 4 bases and V 7 bases, and 7 bases lay outside the gene matches. Germline V CDR1 and CDR2: ENHRY, SYGVKD. The CDR3 totals 13 residues. The CDR3 spells CAIKEAGLYEQYF. CDR3 bases: TGTGCCATCAAGGAAGCGGGACTTTACGAGCAGTACTTC.